This T cell receptor beta chain appears in the sequencing data of a study of T-cell reconstitution after alpha-beta-depleted transplantation in children. Construction of the TCRbeta library involved unique molecular identifiers. From the PCR reads, TCRdb called clonotypes with MiXCR, one entry per CDR3 protein. This table holds about 7,200 distinct CDR3 sequences, 4% to 5.5% found once. Findings and caveats of the study: After transplant, high TCRbeta diversity at day 60 in some patients arose from surviving recipient T cells and thymic progenitors. A year post-transplant, T-cell counts and diversity derived mostly from newly produced T cells. After transplant, at about two months, alpha-beta T cells were reportedly derived from several hundred expanded graft clones.

This clonotype was picked up many times. Its target is unknown. The TCR was taken from a child under two years old who had a stem cell transplant for acute myeloid leukemia, so the T cells may come from the graft donor. This specimen was PBMCs, mostly from graft donor cells, taken 180 days after TCRalphabeta/CD19-depleted stem cell transplant.

The CDR3 protein is CASSAGQGWTQPQHF. CDR3 coding DNA: TGTGCCAGCAGCGCCGGACAGGGTTGGACTCAGCCCCAGCATTTT. The chain is built from TRBV9 and TRBJ1-5, with 8 bases fitting TRBD1. V shed 3 bases and J 6 bases; nucleotides not matched to a gene: 8. Germline CDR1 and CDR2: SGDLS and YYNGEE. The CDR3 runs to 15 residues. Looking up the rest from reference TRBV9 and TRBJ1-5 gives the full variable domain: DSGVTQTPKHLITATGQRVTLRCSPRSGDLSVYWYQQSLDQGLQFLIQYYNGEERAKGNILERFSAQQFPDLHSELNLSSLELGDSALYFCASSAGQGWTQPQHFGDGTRLSIL.